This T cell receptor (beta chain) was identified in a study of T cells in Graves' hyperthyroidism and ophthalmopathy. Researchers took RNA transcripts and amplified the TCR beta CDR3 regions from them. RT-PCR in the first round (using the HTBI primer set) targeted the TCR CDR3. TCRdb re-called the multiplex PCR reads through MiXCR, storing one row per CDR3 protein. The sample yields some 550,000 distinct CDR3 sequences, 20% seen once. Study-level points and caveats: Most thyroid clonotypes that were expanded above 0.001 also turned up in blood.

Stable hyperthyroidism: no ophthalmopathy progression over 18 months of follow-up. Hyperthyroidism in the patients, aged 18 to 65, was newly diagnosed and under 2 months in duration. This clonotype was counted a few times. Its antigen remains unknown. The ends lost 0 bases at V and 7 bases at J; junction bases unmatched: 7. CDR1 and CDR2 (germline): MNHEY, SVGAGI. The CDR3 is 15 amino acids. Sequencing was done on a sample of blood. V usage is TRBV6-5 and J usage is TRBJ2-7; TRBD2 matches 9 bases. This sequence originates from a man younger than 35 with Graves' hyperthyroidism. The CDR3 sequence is CASSYSLAGPREQYF. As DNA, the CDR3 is TGTGCCAGCAGTTACTCGCTAGCGGGACCTAGAGAGCAGTACTTC.